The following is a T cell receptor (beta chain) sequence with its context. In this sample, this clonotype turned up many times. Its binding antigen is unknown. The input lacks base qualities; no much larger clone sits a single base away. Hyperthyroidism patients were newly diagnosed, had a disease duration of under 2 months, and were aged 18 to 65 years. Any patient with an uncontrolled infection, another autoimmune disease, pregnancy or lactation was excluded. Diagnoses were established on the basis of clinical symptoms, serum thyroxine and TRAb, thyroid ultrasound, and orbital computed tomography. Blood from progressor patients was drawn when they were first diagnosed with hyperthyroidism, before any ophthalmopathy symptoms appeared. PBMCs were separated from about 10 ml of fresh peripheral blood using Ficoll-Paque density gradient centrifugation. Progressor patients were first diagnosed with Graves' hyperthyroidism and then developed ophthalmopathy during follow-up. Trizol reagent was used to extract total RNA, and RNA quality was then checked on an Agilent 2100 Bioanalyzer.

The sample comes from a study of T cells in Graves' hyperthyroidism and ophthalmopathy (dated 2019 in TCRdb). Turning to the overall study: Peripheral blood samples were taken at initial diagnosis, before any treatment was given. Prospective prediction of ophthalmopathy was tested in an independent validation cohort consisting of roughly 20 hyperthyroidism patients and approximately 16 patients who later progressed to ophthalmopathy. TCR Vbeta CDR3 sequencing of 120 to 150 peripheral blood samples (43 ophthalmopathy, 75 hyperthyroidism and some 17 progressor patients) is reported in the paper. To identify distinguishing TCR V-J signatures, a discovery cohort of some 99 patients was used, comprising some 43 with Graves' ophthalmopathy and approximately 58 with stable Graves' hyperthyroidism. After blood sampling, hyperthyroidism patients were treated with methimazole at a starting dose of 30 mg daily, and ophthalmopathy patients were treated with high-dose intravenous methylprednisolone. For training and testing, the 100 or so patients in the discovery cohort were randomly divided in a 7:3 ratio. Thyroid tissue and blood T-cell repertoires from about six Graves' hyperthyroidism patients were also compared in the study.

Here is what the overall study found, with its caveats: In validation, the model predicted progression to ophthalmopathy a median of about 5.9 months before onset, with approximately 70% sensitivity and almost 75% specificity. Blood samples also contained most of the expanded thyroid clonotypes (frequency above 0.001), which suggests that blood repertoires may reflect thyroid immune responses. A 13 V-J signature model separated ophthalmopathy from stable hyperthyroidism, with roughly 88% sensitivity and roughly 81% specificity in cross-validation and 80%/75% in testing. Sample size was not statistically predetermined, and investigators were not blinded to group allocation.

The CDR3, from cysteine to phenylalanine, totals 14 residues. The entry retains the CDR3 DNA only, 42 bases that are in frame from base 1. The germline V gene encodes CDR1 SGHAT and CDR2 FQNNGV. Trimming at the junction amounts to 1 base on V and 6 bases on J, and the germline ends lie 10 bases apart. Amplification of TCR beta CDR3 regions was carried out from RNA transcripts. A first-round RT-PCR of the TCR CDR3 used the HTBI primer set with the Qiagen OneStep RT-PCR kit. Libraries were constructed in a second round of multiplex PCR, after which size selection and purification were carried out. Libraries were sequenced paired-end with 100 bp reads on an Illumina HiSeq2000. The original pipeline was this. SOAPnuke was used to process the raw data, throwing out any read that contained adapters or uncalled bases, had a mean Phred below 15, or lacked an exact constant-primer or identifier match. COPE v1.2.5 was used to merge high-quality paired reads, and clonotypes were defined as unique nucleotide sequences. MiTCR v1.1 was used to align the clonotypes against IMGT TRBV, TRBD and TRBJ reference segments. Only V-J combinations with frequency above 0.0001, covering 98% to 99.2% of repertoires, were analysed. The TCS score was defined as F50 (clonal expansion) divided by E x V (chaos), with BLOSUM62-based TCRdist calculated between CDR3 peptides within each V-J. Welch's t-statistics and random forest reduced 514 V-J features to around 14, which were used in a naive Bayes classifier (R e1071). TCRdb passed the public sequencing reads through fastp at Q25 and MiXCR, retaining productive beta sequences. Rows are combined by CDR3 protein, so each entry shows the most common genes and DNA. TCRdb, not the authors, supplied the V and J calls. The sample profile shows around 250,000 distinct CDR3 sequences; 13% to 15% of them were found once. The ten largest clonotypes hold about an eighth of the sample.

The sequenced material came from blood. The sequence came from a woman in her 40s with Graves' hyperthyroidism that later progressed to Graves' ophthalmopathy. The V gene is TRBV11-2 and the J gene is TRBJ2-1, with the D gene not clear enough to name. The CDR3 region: CASSLVLYSNEQFF. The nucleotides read TGTGCCAGCAGCTTAGTGTTGTATTCCAATGAGCAGTTCTTC. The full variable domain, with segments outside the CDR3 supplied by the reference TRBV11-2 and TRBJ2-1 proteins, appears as EAGVAQSPRYKIIEKRQSVAFWCNPISGHATLYWYQQILGQGPKLLIQFQNNGVVDDSQLPKDRFSAERLKGVDSTLKIQPAKLEDSAVYLCASSLVLYSNEQFFGPGTRLTVL.